Shown below are 14 T cell receptor beta chains from a single sample sequenced in a study of neurological immune-mediated disorders. One entry per CDR3 protein results from TCRdb running MiXCR on the 5' RACE reads. The sample includes roughly 31,000 distinct CDR3 sequences, approximately 4.2% of them seen just once. Source material: PBMCs. These receptors all stem from a man between 18 and 35 years old in good health.

The chain couples TRBV9 to TRBJ2-3; 7 nucleotides line up with TRBD1. The CDR3 runs to 17 residues. The germline gives CDR1 SGDLS, CDR2 YYNGEE. V lost 0 bases and J lost 3; bases outside the gene matches: 10. The DNA of the CDR3 is TGTGCCAGCAGCGTAGTTGGGACAGCCTCTTTTACAGATACGCAGTATTTT. Translated, it gives CASSVVGTASFTDTQYF.

The table lists this clonotype with many counts. V usage is TRBV5-1 and J usage is TRBJ1-1; 8 nucleotides agree with TRBD1. CDR3 length equals 15 residues. Germline V lookup: CDR1 SGHRS, CDR2 YFSETQ. Germline trimming cut 0 bases from V and 8 bases from J; bases unmatched to any gene: 9. In nucleotides, the CDR3 is TGCGCCAGCAGCTTGGCCGAGACAGGGGATGCGGAAGCTTTCTTT. As protein: CASSLAETGDAEAFF.

This clonotype was seen only a few times. The chain is built from TRBV30 and TRBJ2-1; 9 bases align to TRBD1. The V and J ends lost 5 bases and 5 bases, in that order; junction bases with no gene match: 19. The CDR3 extends over 18 amino acids. Germline CDR1 reads GTSNPN; CDR2 reads SVGIG (reference sequence). Written as DNA, the CDR3 is TGTGCCTGGGGGACAGGGAGGATAGTTGGTAGTTGGGACAATGAGCAGTTCTTC. Its protein product is CAWGTGRIVGSWDNEQFF.

This clonotype was observed many times. V and J are TRBV20-1 and TRBJ1-5, with D unresolved. V lost 2 bases, J lost 3 bases, and 14 bases lay in between. CDR3 size: 15 residues. Germline V CDR1 and CDR2: DFQATT, SNEGSKA (reference sequence). The CDR3 here is CSARPRATLNQPQHF. The DNA for the CDR3 is TGCAGTGCTAGACCCCGGGCGACGCTCAATCAGCCCCAGCATTTT.

The chain couples TRBV20-1 to TRBJ2-7; 12 nucleotides align to TRBD2. Looked up from germline, CDR1 is DFQATT and CDR2 is SNEGSKA (reference sequence). V trimming: 0 bases; J trimming: 13 bases; junction bases outside the gene matches: 13. This CDR3 has 15 residues. The CDR3 spells CSAREALAGGDEYYF. CDR3 nucleotide sequence: TGCAGTGCTAGAGAAGCTCTAGCGGGGGGGGATGAGTATTACTTC.

This clonotype was detected ten times or more. The chain uses TRBV14 and TRBJ1-6; 7 bases are shared with TRBD1. With 3 bases clipped from V and 9 bases from J, the junction kept 8 bases outside the gene matches. The CDR3 totals 15 residues. Per the germline V gene, CDR1 is SGHDN and CDR2 is FVKESK. CDR3 region: CASSQTTGRTSPLHF. The CDR3 region has the DNA TGTGCCAGCAGCCAGACGACAGGGAGGACTTCACCCCTCCACTTT.

This clonotype was seen repeatedly, ten times or more. The V gene is TRBV5-1, the J gene TRBJ2-7; 9 positions match TRBD1. The CDR3 extends over 16 amino acids. From germline, CDR1 is SGHRS and CDR2 YFSETQ. The V segment lost 0 bases and the J segment 8 bases; nucleotides outside the gene matches: 12. The CDR3 bases are TGCGCCAGCAGCTTGGATCCCGGGACAGGGAATAGTAAGCAGTACTTC. Translation gives CASSLDPGTGNSKQYF.

This clonotype was detected ten times or more. The rearrangement uses TRBV6-5 and TRBJ2-7; D gene uncertain. The CDR3 totals 11 residues. CDR1 and CDR2 (germline): MNHEY, SVGAGI. V was shortened by 2 bases and J by 3 bases, with 2 bases between the two germline ends. The CDR3 nucleotides are TGTGCCAGCAGTTACCTCTACGAGCAGTACTTC. Translating it yields CASSYLYEQYF.

This clonotype was observed at least ten times. The genes are TRBV10-2 and TRBJ1-1; D is possibly TRBD1 (5 bases). Germline V CDR1 and CDR2: WSHSY, SAAADI. The CDR3 covers 14 residues. The ends were cut back, 6 bases at V and 11 bases at J, with 22 bases in the middle. The CDR3 sequence is CASRKRDLALVAFF. The CDR3 DNA reads as TGCGCCAGCAGGAAACGGGACCTCGCTTTGGTGGCTTTCTTT.

This clonotype showed up many times. The genes are TRBV5-1 and TRBJ2-1; D not certain. Per the germline V gene, CDR1 is SGHRS and CDR2 is YFSETQ. V lost 5 bases, J lost 0 bases, and 9 bases lay in between. CDR3 length: 14 residues. The CDR3 sequence: CASSKASSYNEQFF. The CDR3 region has the DNA TGCGCCAGCAGTAAGGCGAGCTCCTACAATGAGCAGTTCTTC.

This clonotype was seen ten or more times. The chain uses TRBV20-1 and TRBJ2-5; 8 bases are shared with TRBD2. The V and J ends lost 5 bases and 1 base, in that order; junction bases with no gene match: 12. Germline V gene data show CDR1 as DFQATT and CDR2 as SNEGSKA (reference sequence). The CDR3 consists of 16 residues. In DNA form, the CDR3 reads TGCAGTGCTCCCCAGGCGTCTAGCGGGCGCCAAGAGACCCAGTACTTC. It codes for CSAPQASSGRQETQYF.

This clonotype came up many times. The J gene is TRBJ2-7, the V gene TRBV20-1; 7 nucleotides agree with TRBD1. The trim removed 6 bases at V and 2 bases at J, leaving 10 bases unmatched. This CDR3 region has 14 residues. Germline-derived CDR1 and CDR2 are DFQATT and SNEGSKA (reference sequence). The DNA for the CDR3 is TGCAGTGCGACCGACAGGGACCACCCCTACGAGCAGTACTTC. Translated: CSATDRDHPYEQYF.

This clonotype was counted many times. DNA for the CDR3: TGTGCCAGCAGTTTATTCGCAGAAAACACTGAAGCTTTCTTT. This sequence encodes CASSLFAENTEAFF. The chain is built from TRBV27 and TRBJ1-1; D remains unclear. The V end lost 1 base, the J end lost 2 bases, and 8 bases lay between the germline ends. This CDR3 is built from 14 residues. CDR1 is MNHEY, CDR2 SMNVEV, per germline (reference sequence).

This clonotype was seen repeatedly, ten times or more. This sequence joins TRBV5-5 and TRBJ2-3; D tentatively fits TRBD1 or TRBD2 (5 bases each). Between the trimmed V and J ends, which lost 5 bases and 2 bases, there was a span of 12 bases. Germline values: CDR1 SGHKS, CDR2 YYEKEE (reference sequence). This CDR3 is 14 amino acids long. CDR3 region: CASRPGRFTDTQYF. The CDR3 nucleotides read TGTGCCAGCAGGCCGGGACGGTTCACAGATACGCAGTATTTT.